The 2 T cell receptor beta chains below come from one sample, sequenced in a study of shared clonotypes between healthy human individuals. Only in-frame clones appear in the TCRdb table, and some are missing; sequencing was by immunoSEQ multiplex PCR. The sample holds 2 million to 2.5 million clones; about 94% are singletons and the top ten take roughly 0.13%. Sequencing was carried out using naive CD4+ T cells sorted from blood. This sample's subset: CD45RA+ positively selected. These receptors all come from a man between 18 and 29 years old in good health.

The gene calls are TRBV4-1 and TRBJ1-6; D remains unclear. Germline assignment: CDR1 MGHRA and CDR2 YSYEKL. Trimming took 0 bases from V and 8 from J, leaving 11 bases between them. The CDR3 sequence is 15 residues long. CDR3 sequence: CASSQEGRPDSPLHF. The CDR3 region has the DNA TGCGCCAGCAGCCAAGAAGGACGGCCAGATTCACCCCTCCACTTT.

The chain links TRBV9 to TRBJ2-5; a possible D gene is TRBD2 (7 bases). Trimming shortened V by 0 bases and J by 5 bases, and 17 bases separated the two germline ends. The CDR3 is 16 amino acids. Germline V gene sequence: CDR1 SGDLS, CDR2 YYNGEE. The CDR3 DNA is TGTGCCAGCAGCGTAGCTCCGGGGGGCCTGTATGAGACCCAGTACTTC. It encodes CASSVAPGGLYETQYF.